The subject of this entry is one TCR beta chain. Patients in Seattle were enrolled during active infection, then followed longitudinally. These data are taken from a study of blood T cell repertoires in COVID-19. About the study: Sources were T cells, B-cell-depleted T cells, or PBMCs; the material itself was cDNA or gDNA.

In the authors' methods: Estimated nucleated cell counts came from reference gene primer amplification. Produced via immunoSEQ multiplex PCR; TCRdb's table is partial and in-frame only. V and J calls and clone size are given by that table; D and trimming were obtained from the DNA. The profile shows roughly 150,000 clones, about 87% of them singletons. Germline loops: CDR1 MGHRA, CDR2 YSYEKL. Trimming removed 4 bases at V and 7 bases at J, with 19 bases between. The CDR3 runs 15 residues. This clonotype originated in a woman aged 65 to 85 with COVID-19, enrolled during active disease. V is TRBV4-1 and J is TRBJ1-1, with a tentative D call TRBD1 (5 bases). The sequenced material came from peripheral blood. The CDR3 DNA follows: TGCGCCAGCAGCCGGGGGGGAATAAGCTTCAGTGAAGCTTTCTTT. It is translated as CASSRGGISFSEAFF.